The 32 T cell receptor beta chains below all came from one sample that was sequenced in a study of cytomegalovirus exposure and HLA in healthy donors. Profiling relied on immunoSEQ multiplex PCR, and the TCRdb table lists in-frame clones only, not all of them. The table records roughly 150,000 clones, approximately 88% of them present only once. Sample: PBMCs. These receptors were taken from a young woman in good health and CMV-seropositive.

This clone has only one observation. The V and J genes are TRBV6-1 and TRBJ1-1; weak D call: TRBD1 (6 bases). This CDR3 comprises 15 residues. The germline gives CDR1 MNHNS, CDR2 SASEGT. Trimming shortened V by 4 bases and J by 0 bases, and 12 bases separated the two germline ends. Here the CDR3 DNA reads TGTGCCAGCAGTGGATTTCAGGGGTTGAACACTGAAGCTTTCTTT. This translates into CASSGFQGLNTEAFF.

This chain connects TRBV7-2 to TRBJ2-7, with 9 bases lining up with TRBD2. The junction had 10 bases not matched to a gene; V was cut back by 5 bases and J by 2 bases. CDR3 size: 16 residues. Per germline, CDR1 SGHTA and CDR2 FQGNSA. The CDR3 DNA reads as TGTGCCAGCAGCAAAGGGACTAGCAGCACCCCCTACGAGCAGTACTTC. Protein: CASSKGTSSTPYEQYF.

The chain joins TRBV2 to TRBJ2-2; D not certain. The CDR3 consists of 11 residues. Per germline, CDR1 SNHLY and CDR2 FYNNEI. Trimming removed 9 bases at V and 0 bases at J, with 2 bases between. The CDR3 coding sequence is TGTGCCAGTACGAACACCGGGGAGCTGTTTTTT. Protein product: CASTNTGELFF.

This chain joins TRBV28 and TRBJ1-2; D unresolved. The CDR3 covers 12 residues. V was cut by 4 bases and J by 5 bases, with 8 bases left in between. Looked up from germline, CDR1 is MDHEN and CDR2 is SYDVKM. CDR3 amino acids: CASSYPGYGYTF. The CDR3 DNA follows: TGTGCCAGCAGTTACCCGGGTTATGGCTACACCTTC.

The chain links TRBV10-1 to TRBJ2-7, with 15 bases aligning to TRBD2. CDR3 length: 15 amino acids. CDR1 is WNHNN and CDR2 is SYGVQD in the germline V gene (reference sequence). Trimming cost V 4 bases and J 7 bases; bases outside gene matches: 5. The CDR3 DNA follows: TGCGCCAGCAGTGGACCGGGACTAGCGGGAGGTGAGCAGTACTTC. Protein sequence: CASSGPGLAGGEQYF.

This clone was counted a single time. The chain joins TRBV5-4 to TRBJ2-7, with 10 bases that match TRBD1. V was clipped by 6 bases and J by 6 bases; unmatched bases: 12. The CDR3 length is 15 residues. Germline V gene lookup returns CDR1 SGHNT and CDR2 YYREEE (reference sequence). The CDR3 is CASNKAPGQGFEQYF. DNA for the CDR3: TGTGCCAGCAACAAAGCCCCGGGACAGGGGTTCGAGCAGTACTTC.

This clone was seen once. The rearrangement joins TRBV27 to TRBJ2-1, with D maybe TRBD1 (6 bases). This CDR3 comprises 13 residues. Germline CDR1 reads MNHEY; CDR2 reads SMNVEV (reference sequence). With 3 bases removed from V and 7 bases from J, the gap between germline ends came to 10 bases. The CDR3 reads CASSLDSWNEQFF. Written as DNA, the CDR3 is TGTGCCAGCAGTTTGGACAGCTGGAATGAGCAGTTCTTC.

The CDR3 region has the DNA TGTGCCAGCAGCTTAGGACTCCAAGAGACCCAGTACTTC. Protein sequence: CASSLGLQETQYF. J is TRBJ2-5 and V is TRBV7-8; no clear D gene. Germline values: CDR1 SGHVS, CDR2 FQNEAQ. With 1 base removed from V and 1 base from J, the gap between germline ends came to 4 bases. The CDR3 runs to 13 residues.

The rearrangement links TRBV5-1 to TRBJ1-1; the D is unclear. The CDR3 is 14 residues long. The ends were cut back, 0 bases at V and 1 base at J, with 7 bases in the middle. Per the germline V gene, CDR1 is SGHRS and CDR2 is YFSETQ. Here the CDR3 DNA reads TGCGCCAGCAGCTTGGGCGGAGGGAACACTGAAGCTTTCTTT. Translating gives CASSLGGGNTEAFF.

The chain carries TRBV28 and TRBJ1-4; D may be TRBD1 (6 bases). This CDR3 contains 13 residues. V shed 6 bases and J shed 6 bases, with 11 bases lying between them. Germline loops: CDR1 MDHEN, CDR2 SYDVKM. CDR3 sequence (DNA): TGTGCCAGCAGGAACTACAGGGATGAAAAACTGTTTTTT. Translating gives CASRNYRDEKLFF.

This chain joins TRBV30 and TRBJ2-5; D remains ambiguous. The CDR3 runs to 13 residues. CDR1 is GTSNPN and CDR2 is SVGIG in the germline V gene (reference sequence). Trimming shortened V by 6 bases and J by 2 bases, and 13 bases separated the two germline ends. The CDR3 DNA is TGTGCCTGTGCTCCCCTAGGTCAAGAGACCCAGTACTTC. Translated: CACAPLGQETQYF.

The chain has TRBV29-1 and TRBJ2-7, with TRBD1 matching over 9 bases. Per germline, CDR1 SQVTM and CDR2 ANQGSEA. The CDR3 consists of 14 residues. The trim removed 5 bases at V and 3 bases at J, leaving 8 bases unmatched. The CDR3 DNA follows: TGCAGCGTTATCCACAGGGGGCGAATCTACGAGCAGTACTTC. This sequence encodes CSVIHRGRIYEQYF.

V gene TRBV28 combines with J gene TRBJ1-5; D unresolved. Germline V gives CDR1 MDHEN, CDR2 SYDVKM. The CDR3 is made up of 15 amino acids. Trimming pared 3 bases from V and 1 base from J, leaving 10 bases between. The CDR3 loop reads CASSFYRGSNQPQHF. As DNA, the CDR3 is TGTGCCAGCAGTTTTTATCGGGGAAGCAATCAGCCCCAGCATTTT.

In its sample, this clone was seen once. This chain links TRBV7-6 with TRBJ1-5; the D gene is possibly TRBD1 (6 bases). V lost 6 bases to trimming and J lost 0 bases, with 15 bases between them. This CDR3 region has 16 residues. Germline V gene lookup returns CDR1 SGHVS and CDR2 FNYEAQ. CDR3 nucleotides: TGTGCCAGCAGTATTGGGACACGATATAGCAATCAGCCCCAGCATTTT. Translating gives CASSIGTRYSNQPQHF.

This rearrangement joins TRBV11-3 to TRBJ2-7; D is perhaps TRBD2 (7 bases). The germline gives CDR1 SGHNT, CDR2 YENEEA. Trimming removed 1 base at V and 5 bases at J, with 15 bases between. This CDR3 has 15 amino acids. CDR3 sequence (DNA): TGTGCCAGCAGCTTAGGAGCAGGGGCGGGAGACGAGCAGTACTTC. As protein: CASSLGAGAGDEQYF.

CDR3 residues: CAIRPAEVGETQYF. DNA of the CDR3: TGTGCCATCAGGCCAGCGGAGGTGGGGGAGACCCAGTACTTC. V is TRBV10-3 and J is TRBJ2-5; possibly TRBD2 for D (5 bases). CDR1 and CDR2 (germline): ENHRY, SYGVKD. The CDR3 length is 14 residues. V lost 6 bases to trimming and J lost 5 bases, with 16 bases between them.

The CDR3 region has the DNA TGCGCCAGCAGCCAAGGCGGGGCCAGCGGGAGAGACACCGGGGAGCTGTTTTTT. As protein: CASSQGGASGRDTGELFF. The chain joins TRBV4-1 to TRBJ2-2; 8 nucleotides match TRBD2. Losses at the gene ends were 1 base for V and 3 bases for J; bases not matched to a gene: 10. The germline V gene has CDR1 MGHRA and CDR2 YSYEKL. This CDR3 comprises 18 residues.

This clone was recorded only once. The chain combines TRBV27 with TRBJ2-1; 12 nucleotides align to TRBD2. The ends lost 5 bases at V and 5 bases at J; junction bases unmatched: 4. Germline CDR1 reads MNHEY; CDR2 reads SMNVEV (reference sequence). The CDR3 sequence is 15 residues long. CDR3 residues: CASSARLAGDNEQFF. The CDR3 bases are TGTGCCAGCAGTGCAAGACTAGCGGGAGACAATGAGCAGTTCTTC.

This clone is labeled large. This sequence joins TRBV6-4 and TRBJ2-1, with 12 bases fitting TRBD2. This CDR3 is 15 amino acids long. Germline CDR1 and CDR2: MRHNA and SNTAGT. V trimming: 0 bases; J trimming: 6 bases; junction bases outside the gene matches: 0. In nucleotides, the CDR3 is TGTGCCAGCAGTGACTCGACTAGCGGGAGCAATGAGCAGTTCTTC. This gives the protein CASSDSTSGSNEQFF.

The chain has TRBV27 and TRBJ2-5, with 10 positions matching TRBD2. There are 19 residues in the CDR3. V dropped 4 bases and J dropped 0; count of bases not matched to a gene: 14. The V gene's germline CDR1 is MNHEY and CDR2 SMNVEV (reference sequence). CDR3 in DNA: TGTGCCAGCAGTTCACTTCTAGCGGGAGTACTCTTGAACCAAGAGACCCAGTACTTC. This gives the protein CASSSLLAGVLLNQETQYF.

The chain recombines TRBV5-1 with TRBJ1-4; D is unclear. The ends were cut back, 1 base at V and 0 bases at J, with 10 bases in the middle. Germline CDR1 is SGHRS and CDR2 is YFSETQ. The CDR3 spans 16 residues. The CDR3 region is CASSLSSFATNEKLFF. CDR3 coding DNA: TGCGCCAGCAGCTTGTCTTCGTTCGCAACTAATGAAAAACTGTTTTTT.

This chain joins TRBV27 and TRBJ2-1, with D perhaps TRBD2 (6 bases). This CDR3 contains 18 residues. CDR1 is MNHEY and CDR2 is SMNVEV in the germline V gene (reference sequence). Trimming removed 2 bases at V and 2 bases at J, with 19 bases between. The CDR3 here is CASSLESSATRPYNEQFF. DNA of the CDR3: TGTGCCAGCAGTTTAGAGTCTAGCGCAACACGCCCCTACAATGAGCAGTTCTTC.

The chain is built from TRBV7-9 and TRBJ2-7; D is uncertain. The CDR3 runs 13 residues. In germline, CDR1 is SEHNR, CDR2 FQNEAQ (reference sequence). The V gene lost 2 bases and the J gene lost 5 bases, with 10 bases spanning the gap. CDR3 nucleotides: TGTGCCAGCAGCTTAAGCTCTATGGACGAGCAGTACTTC. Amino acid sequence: CASSLSSMDEQYF.

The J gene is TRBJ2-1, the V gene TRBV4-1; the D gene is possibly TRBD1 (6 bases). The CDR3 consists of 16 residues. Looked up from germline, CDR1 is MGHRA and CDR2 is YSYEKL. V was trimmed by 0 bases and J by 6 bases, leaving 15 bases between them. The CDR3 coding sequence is TGCGCCAGCAGCCAAGACGGCAGGGGACCACTCAATGAGCAGTTCTTC. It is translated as CASSQDGRGPLNEQFF.

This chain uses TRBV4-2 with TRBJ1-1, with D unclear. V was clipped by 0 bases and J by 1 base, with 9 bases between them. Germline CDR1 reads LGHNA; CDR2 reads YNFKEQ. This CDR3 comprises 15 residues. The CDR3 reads CASSQDPQANTEAFF. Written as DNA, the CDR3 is TGTGCCAGCAGCCAAGATCCCCAGGCGAACACTGAAGCTTTCTTT.

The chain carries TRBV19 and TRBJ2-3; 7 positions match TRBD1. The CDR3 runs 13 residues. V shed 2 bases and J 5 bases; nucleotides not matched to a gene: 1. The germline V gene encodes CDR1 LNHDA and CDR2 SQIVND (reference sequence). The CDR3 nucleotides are TGTGCCAGTAGTATAAACAGGGGAGATACGCAGTATTTT. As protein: CASSINRGDTQYF.

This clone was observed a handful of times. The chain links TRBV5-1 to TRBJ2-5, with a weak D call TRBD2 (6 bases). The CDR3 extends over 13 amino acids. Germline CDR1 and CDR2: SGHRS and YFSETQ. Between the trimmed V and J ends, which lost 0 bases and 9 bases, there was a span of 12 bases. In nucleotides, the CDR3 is TGCGCCAGCAGCTTGGGCGGCGTAGCGGCCCAGTACTTC. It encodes CASSLGGVAAQYF. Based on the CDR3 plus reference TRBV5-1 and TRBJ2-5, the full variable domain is KAGVTQTPRYLIKTRGQQVTLSCSPISGHRSVSWYQQTPGQGLQFLFEYFSETQRNKGNFPGRFSGRQFSNSRSEMNVSTLELGDSALYLCASSLGGVAAQYFGPGTRLLVL.

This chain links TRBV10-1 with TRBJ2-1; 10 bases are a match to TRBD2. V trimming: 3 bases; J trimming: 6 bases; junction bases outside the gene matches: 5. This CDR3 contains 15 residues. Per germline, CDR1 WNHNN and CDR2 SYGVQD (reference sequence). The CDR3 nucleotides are TGCGCCAGCAGTGAAGGGACTAGCGTCGGCAATGAGCAGTTCTTC. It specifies CASSEGTSVGNEQFF.

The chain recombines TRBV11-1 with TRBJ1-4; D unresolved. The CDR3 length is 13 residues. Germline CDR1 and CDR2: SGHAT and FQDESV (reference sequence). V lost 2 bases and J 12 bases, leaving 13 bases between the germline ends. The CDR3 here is CASSLSEAGQLFF. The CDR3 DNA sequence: TGTGCCAGCAGCTTAAGTGAGGCCGGCCAACTGTTTTTT.

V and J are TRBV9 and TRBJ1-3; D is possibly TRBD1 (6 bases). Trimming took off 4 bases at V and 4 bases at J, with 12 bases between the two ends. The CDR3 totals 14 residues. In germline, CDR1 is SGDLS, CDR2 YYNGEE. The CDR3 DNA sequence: TGTGCCAGCAGCACGAGGGACATCGGAAACACCATATATTTT. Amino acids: CASSTRDIGNTIYF.

The CDR3 DNA reads as TGTGCCAGTAGTCCTCGTCGGACAGGGGGCGGATTCGACTATGGCTACACCTTC. Amino acid sequence: CASSPRRTGGGFDYGYTF. The chain employs TRBV19 and TRBJ1-2; 11 bases are shared with TRBD1. The J segment lost 3 bases and the V segment lost 5 bases, leaving 14 bases of the junction unmatched. Germline CDR1 is LNHDA and CDR2 is SQIVND (reference sequence). The CDR3 runs to 18 residues.

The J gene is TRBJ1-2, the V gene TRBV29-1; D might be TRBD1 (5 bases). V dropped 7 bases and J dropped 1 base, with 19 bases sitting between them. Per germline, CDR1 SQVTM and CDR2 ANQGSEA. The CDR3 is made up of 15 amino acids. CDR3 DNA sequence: TGCAGCGCCATAATCGGGGGAGGGGTTAACTATGGCTACACCTTC. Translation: CSAIIGGGVNYGYTF.